This T cell receptor beta chain was identified in a study of T-cell reconstitution after alpha-beta-depleted transplantation in children. Study-level results: Among T cells one year after transplant, newly produced cells accounted for most counts and diversity. There were reportedly several hundred expanded graft clones from which alpha-beta T cells came about two months after transplant.

With respect to this clonotype: The antigen is unknown.

The authors prepared the TCRbeta library with unique molecular identifiers. TCRdb reprocessed the PCR reads with MiXCR, giving one entry per CDR3 protein. The sample carries around 490,000 distinct CDR3 sequences, more than 9.5% recorded once. V trimming: 3 bases; J trimming: 5 bases; junction bases outside the gene matches: 4. The CDR3 sequence is 13 residues long. The V gene's germline CDR1 is SGHRS and CDR2 YFSETQ. The sequence came from a female patient aged 2-9 years who had a stem cell transplant for aplastic anemia, so the T cells may come from the graft donor. Sequenced material: PBMCs, mostly from graft donor cells, taken 180 days after TCRalphabeta/CD19-depleted stem cell transplant. The chain combines TRBV5-1 with TRBJ1-2; 7 bases fit TRBD1. The CDR3 spells CASSWRQGYGYTF. The CDR3 DNA reads TGCGCCAGCAGCTGGCGACAGGGTTATGGCTACACCTTC. Full variable domain (rest looked up from reference TRBV5-1 and TRBJ1-2): KAGVTQTPRYLIKTRGQQVTLSCSPISGHRSVSWYQQTPGQGLQFLFEYFSETQRNKGNFPGRFSGRQFSNSRSEMNVSTLELGDSALYLCASSWRQGYGYTFGSGTRLTVV.